The source of this T cell receptor (beta chain) is a study of breast tumors, draining lymph nodes, adjacent tissues. The V gene's germline CDR1 is KGHSH and CDR2 LQKENI. V was trimmed by 3 bases and J by 6 bases, leaving 15 bases between them. The CDR3 runs to 14 residues. This clonotype was observed at least ten times. Samples came from axillary lymph nodes draining the breast cancer. TCRdb reanalysed the multiplex PCR reads using MiXCR and keeps one entry per CDR3 protein. Altogether roughly 120,000 distinct CDR3 sequences are present, roughly 21% being singletons, with the ten largest covering roughly 4%.

This clonotype was obtained from a female donor with breast cancer. Some clones in this sample may be carry-over from other donors' samples. The chain carries TRBV18 and TRBJ2-7, with D possibly matching TRBD2 (5 bases). Sequencing was done on a sample of axillary lymph node tissue. The CDR3 DNA sequence: TGTGCCAGCTCACCCGGCTTGGACGAGGGCGAGCAGTACTTC. Translated, it gives CASSPGLDEGEQYF. Combining the CDR3 with reference TRBV18 and TRBJ2-7 gives the whole variable domain NAGVMQNPRHLVRRRGQEARLRCSPMKGHSHVYWYRQLPEEGLKFMVYLQKENIIDESGMPKERFSAEFPKEGPSILRIQQVVRGDSAAYFCASSPGLDEGEQYFGPGTRLTVT.